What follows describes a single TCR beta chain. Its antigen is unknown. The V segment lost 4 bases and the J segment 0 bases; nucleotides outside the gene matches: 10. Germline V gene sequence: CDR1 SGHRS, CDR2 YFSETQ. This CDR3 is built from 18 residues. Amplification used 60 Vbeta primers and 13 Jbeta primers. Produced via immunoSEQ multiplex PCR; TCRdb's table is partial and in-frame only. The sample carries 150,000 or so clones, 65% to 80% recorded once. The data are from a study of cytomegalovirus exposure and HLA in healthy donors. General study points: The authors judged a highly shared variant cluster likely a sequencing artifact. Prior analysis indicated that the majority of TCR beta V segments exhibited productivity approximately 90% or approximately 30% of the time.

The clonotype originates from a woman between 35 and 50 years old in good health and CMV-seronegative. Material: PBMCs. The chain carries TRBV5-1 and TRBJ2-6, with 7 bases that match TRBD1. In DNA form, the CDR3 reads TGCGCCAGCAGCAGAGAAGGACAGGTCTCCTCTGGGGCCAACGTCCTGACTTTC. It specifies CASSREGQVSSGANVLTF.